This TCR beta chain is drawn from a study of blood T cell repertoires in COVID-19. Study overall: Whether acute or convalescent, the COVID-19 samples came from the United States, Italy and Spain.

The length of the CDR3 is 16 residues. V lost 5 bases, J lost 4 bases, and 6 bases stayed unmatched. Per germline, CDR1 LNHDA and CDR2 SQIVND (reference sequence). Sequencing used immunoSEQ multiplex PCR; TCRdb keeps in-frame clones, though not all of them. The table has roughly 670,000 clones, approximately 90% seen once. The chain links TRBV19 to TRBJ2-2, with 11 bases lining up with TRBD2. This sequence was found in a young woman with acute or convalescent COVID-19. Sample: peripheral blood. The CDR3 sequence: CASSSTSGVGTGELFF. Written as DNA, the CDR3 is TGTGCCAGTAGTTCGACTAGCGGGGTGGGCACCGGGGAGCTGTTTTTT.